This T cell receptor beta chain derives from a study of shared clonotypes between healthy human individuals. Study observations and caveats: Clonotypes shared by all four sorted-subset donors had higher generation probabilities than non-shared clonotypes. Sampling included only blood; tissue repertoires likely differ. Among several donors, roughly 5.5% of naive CD4 clonotypes were found in common.

From germline, CDR1 is LNHDA and CDR2 SQIVND (reference sequence). This CDR3 comprises 16 residues. The junction had 6 bases not matched to a gene; V was cut back by 0 bases and J by 6 bases. The sample holds one count of this clone. What it binds is not known. Naive CD8 cells lacked CD45RO and underwent positive selection for CCR7, leaving out terminally differentiated effector memory CD45RA+ cells. The study ran the assay at deep level. Assay: immunoSEQ multiplex PCR; the TCRdb copy retains only in-frame clones and omits some. The sample lists about 2.2 million clones, 93% occurring once. Sequenced input: naive CD8+ T cells from PBMCs. The receptor was isolated from a man in his late teens or twenties in good health. Some clones in this sample may be carry-over from other donors' samples. The genes are TRBV19 and TRBJ1-5; 9 bases match TRBD1. The CDR3, as DNA: TGTGCCAGTAGTATAGATCTCTGGGACAGGGCTCAGCCCCAGCATTTT. It codes for CASSIDLWDRAQPQHF.